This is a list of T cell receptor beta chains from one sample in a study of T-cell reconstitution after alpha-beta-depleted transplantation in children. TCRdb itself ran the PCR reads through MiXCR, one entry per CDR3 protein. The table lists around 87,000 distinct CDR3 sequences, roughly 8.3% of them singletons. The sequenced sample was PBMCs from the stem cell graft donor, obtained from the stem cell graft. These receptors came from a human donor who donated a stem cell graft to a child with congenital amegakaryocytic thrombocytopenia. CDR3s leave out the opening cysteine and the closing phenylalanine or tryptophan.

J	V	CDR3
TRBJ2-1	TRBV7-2	ASSSPISGGGRYNEQF
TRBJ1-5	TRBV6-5	ASNSGIGQPQH
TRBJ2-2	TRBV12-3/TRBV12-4	ASSFGGVGGELF
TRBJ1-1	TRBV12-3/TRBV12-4	ASSLQRNTEAF
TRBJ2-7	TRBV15	ATSRDREGAYEQY
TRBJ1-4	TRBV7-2	ASSSSGTANEKLF
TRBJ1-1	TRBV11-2	ASSLVGFANTEAF
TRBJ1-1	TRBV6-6	ATRTGSAEAF
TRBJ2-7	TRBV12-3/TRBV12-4	ASSERARYEQY
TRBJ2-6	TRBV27	ATRFSGANVLT
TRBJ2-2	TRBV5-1	ASSSGAGTGELF
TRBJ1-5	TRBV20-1	SAKRQGIFSNQPQH
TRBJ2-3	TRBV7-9	ASSLRTSTDTQY
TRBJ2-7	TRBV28	ASSSPGTGRYEQY
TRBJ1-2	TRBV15	ATSRRGDGYT
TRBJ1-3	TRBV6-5	ASSYSVGSGNTIY
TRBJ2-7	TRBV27	ASSLGRGSSYEQY
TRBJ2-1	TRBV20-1	SAFSGGTSRF
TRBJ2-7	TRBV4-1	ASSQDHIRTGGSYEQY
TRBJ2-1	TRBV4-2	ASSQARGGKGNEQF
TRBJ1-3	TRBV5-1	ASSLSQGKGNTIY
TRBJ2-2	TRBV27	ASSSPPPGTGDTGELF
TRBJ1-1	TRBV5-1	ASSLAGEMNTEAF
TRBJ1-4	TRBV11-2	ASSLYGRGQAWGNEKLF
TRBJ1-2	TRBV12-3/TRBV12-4	ASSLRGRGGGYT
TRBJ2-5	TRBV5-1	ASKRGTGQETQY
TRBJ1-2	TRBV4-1	ASSQDGLNYGYT
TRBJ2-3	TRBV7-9	ASSLLHTDTQY
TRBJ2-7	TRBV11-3	ASSPESGDEQY
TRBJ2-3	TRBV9	ASSGIATDTQY
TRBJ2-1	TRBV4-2	ASSQDIQLAGGFNEQF
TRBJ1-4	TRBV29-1	SVSPTGEEKLF